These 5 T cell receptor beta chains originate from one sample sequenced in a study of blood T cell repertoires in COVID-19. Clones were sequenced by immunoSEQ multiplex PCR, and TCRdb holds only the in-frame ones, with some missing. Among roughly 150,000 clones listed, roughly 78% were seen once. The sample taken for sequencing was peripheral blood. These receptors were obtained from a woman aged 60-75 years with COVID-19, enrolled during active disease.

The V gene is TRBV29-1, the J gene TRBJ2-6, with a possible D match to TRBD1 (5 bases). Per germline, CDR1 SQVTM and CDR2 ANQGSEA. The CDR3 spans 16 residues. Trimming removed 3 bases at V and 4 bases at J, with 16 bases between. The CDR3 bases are TGCAGCGTTGAGGCCCCGACAGATTTAGGGGCCAACGTCCTGACTTTC. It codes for CSVEAPTDLGANVLTF.

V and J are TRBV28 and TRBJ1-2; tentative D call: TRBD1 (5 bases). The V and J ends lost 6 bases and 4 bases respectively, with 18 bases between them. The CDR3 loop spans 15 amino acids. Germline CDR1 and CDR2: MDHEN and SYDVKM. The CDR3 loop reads CASRQSGETGYGYTF. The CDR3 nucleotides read TGTGCCAGCAGACAATCGGGGGAGACTGGCTATGGCTACACCTTC.

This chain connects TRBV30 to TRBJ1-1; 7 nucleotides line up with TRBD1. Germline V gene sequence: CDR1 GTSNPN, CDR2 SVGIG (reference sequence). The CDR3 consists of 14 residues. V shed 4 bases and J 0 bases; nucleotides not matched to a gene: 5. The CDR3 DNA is TGTGCCTGGACTGAGGACAGGTTGAACACTGAAGCTTTCTTT. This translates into CAWTEDRLNTEAFF.

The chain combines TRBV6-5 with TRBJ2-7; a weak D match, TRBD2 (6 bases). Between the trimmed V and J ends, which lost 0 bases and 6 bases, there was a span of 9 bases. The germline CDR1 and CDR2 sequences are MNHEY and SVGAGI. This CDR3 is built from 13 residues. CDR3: CASSYSGEAEQYV. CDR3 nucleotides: TGTGCCAGCAGTTACTCGGGGGAGGCCGAGCAGTACGTC.

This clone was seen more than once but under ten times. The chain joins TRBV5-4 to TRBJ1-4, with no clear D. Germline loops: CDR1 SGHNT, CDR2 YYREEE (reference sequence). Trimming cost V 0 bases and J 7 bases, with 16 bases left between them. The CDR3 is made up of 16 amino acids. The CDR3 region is CASSLGPSPRGEKLFF. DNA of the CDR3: TGTGCCAGCAGCTTGGGACCCTCTCCGCGAGGTGAAAAACTGTTTTTT.